Presented here are 8 T cell receptor beta chains from one specimen sequenced in a study of regulatory T cells in long-lasting Graves disease. As to time point: newly diagnosed GD, antithyroid drugs for less than 3 months. Following extraction of RNA from PBMCs, that RNA was used to make the TCR library. To make TCR beta libraries, researchers used iRepertoire HTBI primers and Arm-PCR of CDR3 regions. TCRdb used MiXCR to reprocess the multiplex PCR reads, holding one entry per CDR3 protein. The table has hundreds of thousands of distinct CDR3 sequences, about 16% seen once. A further study also used this sample, focusing on T cells in Graves' hyperthyroidism and ophthalmopathy.

Material: peripheral blood mononuclear cells (PBMCs), obtained at new diagnosis, from a patient treated with antithyroid drugs. Receptors were obtained from a young man with Graves disease.

This clonotype was counted many times. This chain connects TRBV3-1 to TRBJ2-7, with TRBD1 matching 7 bases. This CDR3 is built from 14 residues. V gave up 4 bases and J gave up 4 bases; unmatched junction bases: 7. The V gene's germline CDR1 is LGHDT and CDR2 YNNKEL (reference sequence). This chain's CDR3 is CASSRGTVVYEQYF. In DNA, the CDR3 is TGTGCCAGCAGCCGGGGGACAGTCGTTTACGAGCAGTACTTC.

The table lists this clonotype with many counts. J is TRBJ1-2 and V is TRBV12-3 or TRBV12-4, with D possibly being TRBD1 (5 bases). The CDR3 is 13 residues long. V shed 5 bases and J shed 8 bases, with 15 bases lying between them. CDR3 bases: TGTGCCAGCAGTCCCGGGACCCCCACCGGCTACACCTTC. It encodes CASSPGTPTGYTF.

This clonotype was counted between two and nine times. A clone one base away is much larger, so this may be a read error. Since no conserved phenylalanine or tryptophan closes the CDR3, a read error is the likely cause. The chain carries TRBV12-3 or TRBV12-4 and TRBJ1-5; 8 bases are a match to TRBD1. After removal of 9 bases from V and 7 bases from J, the junction contained 8 bases not matched to a gene. The CDR3 contains 13 residues. The CDR3 sequence is CASRQGKEQPQHL. CDR3 DNA: TGTGCCAGTCGACAGGGGAAGGAGCAGCCCCAGCATCTT.

The CDR3 is CASSAADRVVGYTF. CDR3 DNA sequence: TGTGCCAGCAGCGCGGCGGACAGGGTAGTTGGCTACACCTTC. This chain links TRBV9 with TRBJ1-2; 8 bases map to TRBD1. Germline values: CDR1 SGDLS, CDR2 YYNGEE. V dropped 3 bases and J dropped 7; count of bases not matched to a gene: 8. The CDR3 runs to 14 residues.

This clonotype was seen ten or more times. This chain uses TRBV14 with TRBJ1-2; possible D gene TRBD1, 5 bases. V was pared by 4 bases and J by 4 bases, with 10 bases between. Germline V CDR1 and CDR2: SGHDN, FVKESK. CDR3 length: 13 residues. For the CDR3, the DNA is TGTGCCAGCAGCCGGACAAGGGGCTATGGCTACACCTTC. This codes for CASSRTRGYGYTF.

In its sample, this clonotype was seen a few times. The chain is built from TRBV27 and TRBJ2-1; 12 bases agree with TRBD2. The end of the DNA is better explained by TRBJ2-5, so the J call may be wrong. From germline, CDR1 is MNHEY and CDR2 SMNVEV (reference sequence). The CDR3 totals 15 residues. The CDR3 here is CASADWTSGKETQYF. In DNA form, the CDR3 reads TGTGCCAGCGCAGACTGGACTAGCGGGAAAGAGACCCAGTACTTC.

This chain joins TRBV11-3 and TRBJ1-4; D gene unclear. The CDR3 runs 17 residues. CDR1 and CDR2 from the germline V gene are SGHNT and YENEEA. V lost 2 bases and J 0 bases, leaving 13 bases between the germline ends. CDR3 sequence (DNA): TGTGCCAGCAGCTTATTTGGGCAGGCGGCAACTAATGAAAAACTGTTTTTT. Translating it yields CASSLFGQAATNEKLFF.

The sample holds many counts of this clonotype. The chain employs TRBV2 and TRBJ1-1, with 9 bases matching TRBD1. With V trimmed by 6 bases and J by 4 bases, 6 bases remained unmatched. Germline loops: CDR1 SNHLY, CDR2 FYNNEI. The CDR3 contains 14 residues. The CDR3 DNA sequence: TGTGCCAGCAGGGGACAGGGCGAGGGCACTGAAGCTTTCTTT. Amino acid sequence: CASRGQGEGTEAFF.